This entry describes one TCR beta chain. Its antigen is unknown. Random hexamers were used to reverse transcribe 0.5 to 1 ug of RNA. Multiplex PCR with immunoSEQ amplified the TCR beta CDR3 across 54 Vbeta and 13 Jbeta. Each CDR3 protein gets one entry after TCRdb re-called the immunoSEQ multiplex PCR reads with MiXCR. The sample records approximately 110,000 distinct CDR3 sequences, around 97% being singletons. This sample was included in a study of CD8 T cells in Susac syndrome. Findings and limits, study-wide: The study recognized that its TCR sequencing and HLA analysis covered a relatively small number of individuals.

Sequencing of TCR beta was performed on blood CD8+ T cells and on blood CD4+ T cells. The CD8+ and CD4+ T cells were isolated magnetically using a negative isolation approach, whereas the TEMRA cells were enriched by FACS. Germline V CDR1 and CDR2: SGHNT, YYREEE (reference sequence). V was pared by 5 bases and J by 6 bases, with 8 bases of the junction left unmatched. The CDR3 is 15 amino acids. The sequencing input was CD4+ T cells from PBMCs. V is TRBV5-4 and J is TRBJ2-7; 13 nucleotides agree with TRBD2. The sequence was obtained from a human donor in good health. The DNA of the CDR3 is TGTGCCAGCAGTTCCGGACTAGCGGGAGATCTCGAGCAGTACTTC. Its protein product is CASSSGLAGDLEQYF.